This T cell receptor (beta chain) derives from a study of cytomegalovirus exposure and HLA in healthy donors. Whole-study findings and limits: What TCR beta sequences reportedly achieved was accurate prediction of HLA-A and HLA-B alleles in most subjects. Segments of the TCR beta V type were, in most cases, productive about 90% or about 30% of the time in an earlier analysis. The authors listed 150 or so TCR beta chains as cytomegalovirus-associated.

On this clone: Its specificity is not known.

The PCR used 60 Vbeta and 13 Jbeta primers. Measured with immunoSEQ multiplex PCR; TCRdb has only the in-frame clones, and not every one. This sample carries 99,000 or so clones, more than 60% of them seen once, and the ten largest clones take 8.6%. The sequenced sample was PBMCs. This sequence was found in a woman aged 40 to 55 in good health and CMV-seropositive.

For the CDR3, the DNA is TGTGCCAGCAGCCCGGGGACTATTGTTACCTACGAGCAGTACTTC. Residues: CASSPGTIVTYEQYF. The rearrangement uses TRBV11-1 and TRBJ2-7, with TRBD2 matching over 7 bases. Germline CDR1 reads SGHAT; CDR2 reads FQDESV (reference sequence). This CDR3 has 15 amino acids. The junction had 9 bases not matched to a gene; V was cut back by 5 bases and J by 2 bases.